This is a list of T cell receptor beta chains from one sample in a study of immune cell composition in non-small cell lung cancer. Generated by immunoSEQ multiplex PCR, the TCRdb table keeps only in-frame clones and is missing some. Altogether about 3,100 clones are present, about 82% being singletons, with the ten largest covering more than 8%. The sequenced sample consisted of lung tumor tissue. These receptors were obtained from a human donor with non-small cell lung cancer. CDR3s include the opening cysteine and the closing phenylalanine or tryptophan. A D gene is named only where the DNA matches it firmly. A clone size is listed for some rows: how often the clone was seen (once, few, many), or a class if it is expanded.

D	size	J	V	DNA	CDR3
.	.	TRBJ2-2	TRBV5-1	TGCGCCAGCAGTTTGCAGGGGTTGGCCGGGGAGCTGTTTTTT	CASSLQGLAGELFF
TRBD1	.	TRBJ2-5	TRBV28	TGTGCCAGCAGTTCCCAACCCGGGACAGGGGATCGAGAGACCCAGTACTTC	CASSSQPGTGDRETQYF
TRBD2	once	TRBJ2-2	TRBV18	TGTGCCAGCTCACCGCTGCCTAGCGGGAATACCGGGGAGCTGTTTTTT	CASSPLPSGNTGELFF
.	.	TRBJ2-7	TRBV21-1	TGTGCCAGCAGCAAGTGCCCGGGAGTTACCTACGAGCAGTACTTC	CASSKCPGVTYEQYF
.	.	TRBJ1-1	TRBV9	TGTGCCAGCAGCGTGACAGACATGAACACTGAAGCTTTCTTT	CASSVTDMNTEAFF
TRBD1	.	TRBJ1-5	TRBV6-6	TGTGCCAGCAGTTACGGGACAGGGGGTCAGCCCCAGCATTTT	CASSYGTGGQPQHF
TRBD1	.	TRBJ2-7	TRBV7-9	TGTGCCAGCAGCTTAGACCCGGGACAGGGGGCTTCCGAGCAGTACTTC	CASSLDPGQGASEQYF
.	.	TRBJ2-5	TRBV19	TGTGCCAGTAGTACCACTCATGGGGGGAGTTATGGAGAGACCCAGTACTTC	CASSTTHGGSYGETQYF
TRBD1	.	TRBJ2-5	TRBV28	TGTGCCAGCAGTTCGAGGACAGGGGGTGAAGAGACCCAGTACTTC	CASSSRTGGEETQYF
TRBD1	.	TRBJ2-7	TRBV28	TGTGCCAGCAGTCTAGGAAACCTTCAGGGGGCCGAGCAGTACTTC	CASSLGNLQGAEQYF
.	.	TRBJ2-7	TRBV27	TGTGCCAGCAGTTCCCTGGGGCTAGGGGCCGCCTACGAGCAGTACTTC	CASSSLGLGAAYEQYF
TRBD1	.	TRBJ1-1	TRBV27	TGTGCCAGCAGATACAGGGGGCTGGCCACTGAAGCTTTCTTT	CASRYRGLATEAFF
TRBD2	.	TRBJ2-2	TRBV28	TGTGCCAGCAGTTCGTCCCGGGACTATAAGAACACCGGGGAGCTGTTTTTT	CASSSSRDYKNTGELFF
.	.	TRBJ1-5	TRBV29-1	TGCAGCGTTGAGGGGGCTCCCAATCAGCCCCAGCATTTT	CSVEGAPNQPQHF
.	.	TRBJ2-7	TRBV5-1	TGCGCCAGCAGCGCAAATACAGGGTACGAGCAGTACTTC	CASSANTGYEQYF
TRBD2	.	TRBJ2-7	TRBV6-5	TGTGCCAGCAGTATGGGGGGGTATGGGGTCTACGAGCAGTACTTC	CASSMGGYGVYEQYF
TRBD1	.	TRBJ2-7	TRBV11-2	TGTGCCAGCAGCCCCTCAGGGGACAGGGGGCTGTGGGAGCAGTACTTC	CASSPSGDRGLWEQYF
.	.	TRBJ2-5	TRBV2	TGTGCCAGCAGTGGGAGGGACCACCTGTACCAAGAGACCCAGTACTTC	CASSGRDHLYQETQYF
TRBD1	.	TRBJ1-5	TRBV6-1	TGTGCCAGCAGTGAAGTAACAGGGGGCGCATTGAGCAATCAGCCCCAGCATTTT	CASSEVTGGALSNQPQHF
TRBD1	.	TRBJ1-1	TRBV7-6	TGTGCCAGCAGCCTAACGACAGGGTTGAACACTGAAGCTTTCTTT	CASSLTTGLNTEAFF
.	.	TRBJ2-1	TRBV7-3	TGTGCCAGCAGGCGGTACTATGAGCAGTTCTTC	CASRRYYEQFF
.	.	TRBJ2-4	TRBV7-8	TGTGCCAGCAGCTTAGCCGTAGGGAGAAACATTCAGTACTTC	CASSLAVGRNIQYF
TRBD1	.	TRBJ1-3	TRBV11-2	TGTGCCAGCAGCTCAGTCCCGGGACAGGTTACTGGAAACACCATATATTTT	CASSSVPGQVTGNTIYF
.	.	TRBJ2-1	TRBV18	TGTGCCAGCTCACTCGGACAGAGGGATGAGCAGTTCTTC	CASSLGQRDEQFF
.	once	TRBJ2-5	TRBV7-3	TGTGCCAGCAGCTTAGAAGGGGCTTCTGGGACCCAGTACTTC	CASSLEGASGTQYF
TRBD1	few	TRBJ2-2	TRBV5-6	TGTGCCAGCAGATCTACAGGGGCGAACACCGGGGAGCTGTTTTTT	CASRSTGANTGELFF
.	.	TRBJ2-5	TRBV9	TGTGCCAGCAGGGCCGGGAGCGGTGAAGAGACCCAGTACTTC	CASRAGSGEETQYF
TRBD1	large	TRBJ1-3	TRBV2	TGTGCCAGCATTCAGGGGGCAGATGGAAACACCATATATTTT	CASIQGADGNTIYF
.	.	TRBJ2-7	TRBV7-8	TGTGCCAGCAGCTTAGTCGCGCGAGTTACCTCTCAACCTTACGAGCAGTACTTC	CASSLVARVTSQPYEQYF